Sequencing of this TCR beta chain was carried out in a study of OX40 agonist ivuxolimab in advanced cancers. Turning to the study itself: Subjects had a mean age of about 60 years, with a range of about 23 to 79; around 83% were male. Partial responses were achieved by three patients, one with hepatocellular carcinoma and two with cutaneous melanoma. General study results and limits: Circulating CD4+ and CD8+ T cells showed clonal expansion by week 6 at 0.1 to 3.0 mg/kg. Several nonresponders also turned out to have low normalized T-cell clonal expansion.

The data were produced by immunoSEQ multiplex PCR, yet TCRdb's version contains in-frame clones alone and is incomplete. The data show about 57,000 clones, approximately 83% seen once. Regarding this clone: The antigen remains undetermined.

CDR1 and CDR2 (germline): DFQATT, SNEGSKA (reference sequence). The CDR3 consists of 11 residues. V dropped 3 bases and J dropped 5 bases, with 7 bases sitting between them. This TCR derives from an adult with an advanced solid tumor such as melanoma, head and neck, liver or kidney cancer. J is TRBJ1-2 and V is TRBV20-1; D unresolved. The material sequenced was CD4+ or CD8+ T cells sorted from blood, taken in a trial of the OX40 agonist ivuxolimab. The CDR3 nucleotides read TGCAGTGCTAGGACGGATTATGGCTACACCTTC. It codes for CSARTDYGYTF.